Below, 2 T cell receptor beta chains from the same sample are listed, as sequenced in a study of blood T cell repertoires in COVID-19. The protocol was immunoSEQ multiplex PCR, while the TCRdb copy is restricted to in-frame clones and leaves out a portion. The sample carries 50,000 to 75,000 clones, approximately 81% recorded once. The source material was peripheral blood. The receptors shown here come from a woman aged 80 or over with active or convalescent COVID-19.

The chain links TRBV13 to TRBJ2-2, with TRBD1 matching 10 bases. The V gene's germline CDR1 is PRHDT and CDR2 FYEKMQ (reference sequence). Trimming took 5 bases from V and 6 from J; bases not matched to a gene: 3. This CDR3 has 14 amino acids. The CDR3 DNA is TGTGCCAGCAGCGCGGGACAGGGGCCCGGGGAGCTGTTTTTT. The encoded protein is CASSAGQGPGELFF.

The chain carries TRBV11-2 and TRBJ1-4, with TRBD1 as a possible D gene (5 bases). The CDR3 sequence is 14 residues long. V lost 0 bases and J lost 5, with 7 bases in between. Germline values: CDR1 SGHAT, CDR2 FQNNGV. The CDR3 nucleotides read TGTGCCAGCAGCTTAGAACAGGAGAATGAAAAACTGTTTTTT. This translates into CASSLEQENEKLFF. Using reference TRBV11-2 and TRBJ1-4 for the parts outside the CDR3, the full variable domain is EAGVAQSPRYKIIEKRQSVAFWCNPISGHATLYWYQQILGQGPKLLIQFQNNGVVDDSQLPKDRFSAERLKGVDSTLKIQPAKLEDSAVYLCASSLEQENEKLFFGSGTQLSVL.